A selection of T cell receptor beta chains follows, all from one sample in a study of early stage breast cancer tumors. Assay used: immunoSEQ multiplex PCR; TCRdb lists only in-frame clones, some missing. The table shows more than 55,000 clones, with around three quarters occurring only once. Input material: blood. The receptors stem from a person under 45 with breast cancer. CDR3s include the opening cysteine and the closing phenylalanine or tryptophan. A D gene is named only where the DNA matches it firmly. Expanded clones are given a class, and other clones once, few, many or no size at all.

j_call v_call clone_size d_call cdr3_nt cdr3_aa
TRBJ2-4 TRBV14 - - TGTGCCAGCAGCCGCCCGGAGGGGGTAGCCAAAAACATTCAGTACTTC CASSRPEGVAKNIQYF
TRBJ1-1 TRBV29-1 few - TGCAGCGGGGGGGCCGAGGGCACTGAAGCTTTCTTT CSGGAEGTEAFF
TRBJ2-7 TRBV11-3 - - TGTGCCAGCAGCTCGGGGACTCCAGGTAGTTACGAGCAGTACTTC CASSSGTPGSYEQYF
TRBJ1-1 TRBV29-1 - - TGCAGCGTTATACCTTTTACGGGGGGCACTGAAGCTTTCTTT CSVIPFTGGTEAFF
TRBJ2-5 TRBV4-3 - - TGCGCCAGCAGCCAAGATGGCCTGAAACAAGAGACCCAGTACTTC CASSQDGLKQETQYF
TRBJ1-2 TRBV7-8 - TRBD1 TGTGCCAGCAGTCGGACAGGGGGCAGCTATGGCTACACCTTC CASSRTGGSYGYTF
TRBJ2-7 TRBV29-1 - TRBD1 TGCAGCGTTGAAGAACGTCTCGGGACAGAGTACGAGCAGTACTTC CSVEERLGTEYEQYF
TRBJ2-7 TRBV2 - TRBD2 TGTGCTATTGGGTCTAGCGGGACCAACGAGCAGTACTTC CAIGSSGTNEQYF
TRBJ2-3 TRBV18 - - TGTGCCAGCTCACCAGCTAGCGGCACAGATACGCAGTATTTT CASSPASGTDTQYF
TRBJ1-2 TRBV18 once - TGTGCCAGCTCACCACCGGGCGCTCACTATGGCTACACCTTC CASSPPGAHYGYTF
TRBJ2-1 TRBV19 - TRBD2 TGTGCCAGTAGTTCCGGACTAGCGGACTACAATGAGCAGTTCTTC CASSSGLADYNEQFF
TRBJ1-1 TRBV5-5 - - TGTGCCAGCAGTGCCGGGGGACTCAACACTGAAGCTTTCTTT CASSAGGLNTEAFF
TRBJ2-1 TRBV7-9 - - TGTGCCAGCAGCTTGAACCAGGGCCATGAGCAGTTCTTC CASSLNQGHEQFF
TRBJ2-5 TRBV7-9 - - TGTGCCAGCAGCTTAATGGGGGAGACCCAGTACTTC CASSLMGETQYF
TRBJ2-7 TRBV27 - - TGTGCCAGCAGCATAAGGGCGGAGAACTCCTACGAGCAGTACTTC CASSIRAENSYEQYF
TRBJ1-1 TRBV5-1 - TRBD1 TGCGCCAGCAGCCAGCCGGGACAGGGCCCCATGAACACTGAAGCTTTCTTT CASSQPGQGPMNTEAFF
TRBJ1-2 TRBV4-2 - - TGTGCCAGCAGCATGGGCGTCAAAGGTTCCTATGGCTACACCTTC CASSMGVKGSYGYTF
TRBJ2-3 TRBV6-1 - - TGTGCCAGCAGTATCCTCGACTCCGGCCCAGATACGCAGTATTTT CASSILDSGPDTQYF
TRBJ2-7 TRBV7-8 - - TGTGCCAGCAGCTTTTACCAGGGTCCTTCCTACGAGCAGTACTTC CASSFYQGPSYEQYF
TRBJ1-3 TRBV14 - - TGTGCCAGCAGCCAAGTAAGGCGGACTTCGGTGGACACCATATATTTT CASSQVRRTSVDTIYF
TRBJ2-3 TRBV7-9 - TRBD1 TGTGCCAGCAGGGAAAACAGGGGGATCACAGATACGCAGTATTTT CASRENRGITDTQYF
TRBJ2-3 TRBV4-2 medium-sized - TGTGCCAGCAGCCAAGAACACCGGGGATACACAGATACGCAGTATTTT CASSQEHRGYTDTQYF
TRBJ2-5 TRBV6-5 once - TGTGCCAGCAGTTATCCCGGGATTGAGACCCAGTACTTC CASSYPGIETQYF
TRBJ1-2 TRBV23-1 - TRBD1 TGCGCCAGCAGTCAATCGTTAGGGGGCCATGTTGGCTACACCTTC CASSQSLGGHVGYTF
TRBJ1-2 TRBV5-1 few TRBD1 TGCGCCAGCAGCCTAGACAGGGGGTATGGCTACACCTTC CASSLDRGYGYTF
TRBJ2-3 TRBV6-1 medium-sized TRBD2 TGTGCCAGCAGTGAACTAGCGGGAGGTATGGGGGGCACAGATACGCAGTATTTT CASSELAGGMGGTDTQYF
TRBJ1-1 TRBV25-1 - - TGTGCCAGCAGTGAATACCACGACACTGAAGCTTTCTTT CASSEYHDTEAFF
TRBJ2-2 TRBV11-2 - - TGTGCCAGCAGCTTAAGGGGGTCCCGGGACTTCAACACCGGGGAGCTGTTTTTT CASSLRGSRDFNTGELFF
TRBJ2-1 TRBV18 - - TGTGCCAGCTCGCCCACACGGGATGAGCAGTTCTTC CASSPTRDEQFF
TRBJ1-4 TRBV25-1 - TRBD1 TGTGCCAGCAGTGCAGGGGGGGGTTTGGAAAAACTGTTTTTT CASSAGGGLEKLFF
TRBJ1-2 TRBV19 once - TGTGCCAGTAGGACATTGGGGATTAACTATGGCTACACCTTC CASRTLGINYGYTF
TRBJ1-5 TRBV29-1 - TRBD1 TGCAGCGTTGAAGACTCAGACAGGGCAGGGAACCAGCATTTT CSVEDSDRAGNQHF
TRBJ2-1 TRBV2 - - TGTGCCAGCAGCCCCCGGTCCTCCAATGAGCAGTTCTTC CASSPRSSNEQFF
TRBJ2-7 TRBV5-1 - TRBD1 TGCGCCAGCAGCTTGGCGCGCGCAGGGGGCGGGGAGCAGTACTTC CASSLARAGGGEQYF
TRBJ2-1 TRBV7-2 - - TGTGCCAGCAGCTTAGCCCCGCGGGCTCGGGACAATGAGCAGTTCTTC CASSLAPRARDNEQFF
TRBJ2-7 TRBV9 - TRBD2 TGTGCCAGCAGCGTAGAAGGACTAGCGGGAGGTACGTACGAGCAGTACTTC CASSVEGLAGGTYEQYF
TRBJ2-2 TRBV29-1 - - TGCAGCGTTGAAAGTAGCAGGGATAACACCGGGGAGCTGTTTTTT CSVESSRDNTGELFF
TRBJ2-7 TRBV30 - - TGTGCCTGGAGTCCCACGAGGCACGAGCAGTACTTC CAWSPTRHEQYF